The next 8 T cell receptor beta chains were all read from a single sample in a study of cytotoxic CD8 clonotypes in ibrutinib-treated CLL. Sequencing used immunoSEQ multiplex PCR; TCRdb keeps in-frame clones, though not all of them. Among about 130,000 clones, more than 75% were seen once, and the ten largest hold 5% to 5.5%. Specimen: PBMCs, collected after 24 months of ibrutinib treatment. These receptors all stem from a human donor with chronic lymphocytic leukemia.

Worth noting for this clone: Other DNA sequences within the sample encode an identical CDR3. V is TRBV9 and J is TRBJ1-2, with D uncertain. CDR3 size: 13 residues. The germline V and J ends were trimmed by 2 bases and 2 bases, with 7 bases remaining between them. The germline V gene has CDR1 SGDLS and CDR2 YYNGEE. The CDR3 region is CASSVGQNYGYTF. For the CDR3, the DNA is TGTGCCAGCAGCGTCGGCCAGAACTATGGCTACACCTTC.

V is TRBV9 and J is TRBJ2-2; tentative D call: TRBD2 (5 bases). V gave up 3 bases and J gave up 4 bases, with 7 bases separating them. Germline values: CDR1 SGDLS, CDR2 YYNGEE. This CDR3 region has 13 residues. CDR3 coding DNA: TGTGCCAGCAGCGCGAGGGTCACCGGGGAGCTGTTTTTT. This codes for CASSARVTGELFF.

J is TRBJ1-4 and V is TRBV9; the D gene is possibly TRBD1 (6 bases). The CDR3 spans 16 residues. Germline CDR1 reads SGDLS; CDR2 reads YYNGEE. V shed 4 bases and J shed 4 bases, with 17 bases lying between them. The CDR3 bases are TGTGCCAGCAGCAAAGGGGGGGCGGCCCTTAATGAAAAACTGTTTTTT. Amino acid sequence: CASSKGGAALNEKLFF.

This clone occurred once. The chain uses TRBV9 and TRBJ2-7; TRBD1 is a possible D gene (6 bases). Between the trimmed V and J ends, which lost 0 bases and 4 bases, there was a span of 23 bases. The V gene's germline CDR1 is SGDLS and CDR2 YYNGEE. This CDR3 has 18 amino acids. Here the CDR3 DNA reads TGTGCCAGCAGCGTAGCCCCCCCACAGGGTTGGGCTCAGTACGAGCAGTACTTC. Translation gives CASSVAPPQGWAQYEQYF. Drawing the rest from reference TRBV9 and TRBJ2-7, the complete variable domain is DSGVTQTPKHLITATGQRVTLRCSPRSGDLSVYWYQQSLDQGLQFLIQYYNGEERAKGNILERFSAQQFPDLHSELNLSSLELGDSALYFCASSVAPPQGWAQYEQYFGPGTRLTVT.

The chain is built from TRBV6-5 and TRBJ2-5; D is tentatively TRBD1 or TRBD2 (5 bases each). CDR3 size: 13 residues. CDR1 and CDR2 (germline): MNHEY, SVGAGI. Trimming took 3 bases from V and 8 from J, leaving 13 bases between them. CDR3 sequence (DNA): TGTGCCAGCAGTTATAGGGTTGGGGGAACCCAGTACTTC. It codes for CASSYRVGGTQYF.

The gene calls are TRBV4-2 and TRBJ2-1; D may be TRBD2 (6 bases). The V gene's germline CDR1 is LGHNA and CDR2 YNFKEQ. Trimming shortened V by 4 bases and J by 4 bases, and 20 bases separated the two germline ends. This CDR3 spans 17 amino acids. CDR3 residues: CASSPKGPAGPYNEQFF. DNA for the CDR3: TGTGCCAGCAGCCCCAAGGGCCCGGCGGGGCCATACAATGAGCAGTTCTTC.

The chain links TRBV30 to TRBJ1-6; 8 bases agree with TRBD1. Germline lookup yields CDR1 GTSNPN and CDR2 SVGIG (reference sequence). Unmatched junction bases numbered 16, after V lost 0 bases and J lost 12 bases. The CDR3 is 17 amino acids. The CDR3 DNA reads TGTGCCTGGAGTGTACGGGGCAGGGGGCCCCTGCTGCGACCCCTCCACTTT. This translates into CAWSVRGRGPLLRPLHF.

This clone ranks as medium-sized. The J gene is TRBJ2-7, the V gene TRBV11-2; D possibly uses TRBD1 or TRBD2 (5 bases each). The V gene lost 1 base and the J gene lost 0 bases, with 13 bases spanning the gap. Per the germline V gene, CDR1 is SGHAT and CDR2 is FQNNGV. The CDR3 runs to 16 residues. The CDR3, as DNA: TGTGCCAGCAGCTTAGTCTGGGACCCAGACTCCTACGAGCAGTACTTC. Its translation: CASSLVWDPDSYEQYF. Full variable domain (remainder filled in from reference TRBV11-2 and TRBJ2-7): EAGVAQSPRYKIIEKRQSVAFWCNPISGHATLYWYQQILGQGPKLLIQFQNNGVVDDSQLPKDRFSAERLKGVDSTLKIQPAKLEDSAVYLCASSLVWDPDSYEQYFGPGTRLTVT.